Sequencing of this TCR beta chain was carried out in a study of blood T cell repertoires in COVID-19. Study as a whole: From the United States, Italy and Spain came samples of acute and convalescent COVID-19.

Cohorts were assigned according to the clinical history that participants reported. Exposed study participants had met a COVID-19 case within 2 weeks before entry. Original processing notes: Cell counts per sample came from amplifying reference gene primers. The method was immunoSEQ multiplex PCR; TCRdb's version includes in-frame clones alone and lacks a portion of them. V and J calls and clone size are given by that table; D and trimming were obtained from the DNA. The sample lists some 270,000 clones; around 90% were seen once. The sequencing sample was made of PBMCs or T cells enriched from blood (not recorded which). The clonotype originates from a man aged 40-49 years who had been exposed to COVID-19.

This CDR3 is CASSAGTTNYGYTF. CDR3 nucleotide sequence: TGTGCCAGCAGCGCCGGGACAACTAACTATGGCTACACCTTC. This chain joins TRBV5-4 and TRBJ1-2; possible D gene TRBD1, 6 bases. The CDR3 contains 14 residues. From germline, CDR1 is SGHNT and CDR2 YYREEE (reference sequence). Trimming shortened V by 4 bases and J by 0 bases, and 10 bases separated the two germline ends. Filled out from reference TRBV5-4 and TRBJ1-2, the complete variable domain reads ETGVTQSPTHLIKTRGQQVTLRCSSQSGHNTVSWYQQALGQGPQFIFQYYREEENGRGNFPPRFSGLQFPNYSSELNVNALELDDSALYLCASSAGTTNYGYTFGSGTRLTVV.